The rows below give T cell receptor beta chains drawn from one sample of a study of beta chain features in type 1 diabetes. The protocol was immunoSEQ multiplex PCR, while the TCRdb copy is restricted to in-frame clones and leaves out a portion. The table lists 93,000 or so clones, 28% of them singletons. Specimen: central memory CD4+ T cells from blood. These receptors were obtained from a woman aged 18-30 years with type 1 diabetes. Both conserved end residues are part of each CDR3. Each record gives: V gene, D gene, J gene, clone size, CDR3 protein, CDR3 DNA. The D gene is left open where the match is weak. For some rows the clone size is stated as once, few or many, or as a class when expanded; others skip it.

TRBV7-9	TRBD2	TRBJ2-7	few	CASSPRGGVYEQYF	TGTGCCAGCAGTCCTCGGGGGGGCGTTTACGAGCAGTACTTC
TRBV7-3	-	TRBJ2-5	once	CASSLTGDMGTQYF	TGTGCCAGCAGCTTAACAGGGGACATGGGGACCCAGTACTTC
TRBV9	-	TRBJ2-3	-	CASSVSGTRTDTQYF	TGTGCCAGCAGCGTAAGCGGAACCCGCACAGATACGCAGTATTTT
TRBV6-1	TRBD2	TRBJ2-3	few	CASYGLAAFTDTQYF	TGTGCCAGCTACGGACTAGCGGCCTTCACAGATACGCAGTATTTT
TRBV5-4	-	TRBJ2-3	few	CASSLDGRSTDTQYF	TGTGCCAGCAGCTTGGACGGGAGAAGTACAGATACGCAGTATTTT
TRBV2	-	TRBJ1-1	-	CASERQMNTEAFF	TGTGCCAGCGAGAGACAGATGAACACTGAAGCTTTCTTT
TRBV6-5	-	TRBJ2-6	few	CASSGLGANVLTF	TGTGCCAGCAGTGGTCTAGGGGCCAACGTCCTGACTTTC
TRBV7-8	-	TRBJ2-5	-	CASSPRGETQYF	TGTGCCAGCAGCCCGAGAGGAGAGACCCAGTACTTC
TRBV4-1	TRBD2	TRBJ2-1	few	CASSQGDGGLNEQFF	TGCGCCAGCAGCCAAGGGGACGGGGGGTTAAATGAGCAGTTCTTC
TRBV2	-	TRBJ1-2	few	CASSESGYGYTF	TGTGCCAGCAGTGAATCGGGGTATGGCTACACCTTC
TRBV6-6	-	TRBJ2-1	few	CASRKALSYNEQFF	TGTGCCAGCCGCAAAGCCCTCTCCTACAATGAGCAGTTCTTC
TRBV5-1	TRBD2	TRBJ2-5	-	CASSLWGSGVQETQYF	TGCGCCAGCAGCTTGTGGGGTAGCGGGGTCCAAGAGACCCAGTACTTC
TRBV30	-	TRBJ1-5	-	CACNVQGINQPQHF	TGTGCCTGTAACGTCCAGGGGATCAATCAGCCCCAGCATTTT
TRBV28	TRBD1	TRBJ1-2	-	CASRTGGAVTDGYTF	TGTGCCAGCCGGACAGGGGGCGCGGTAACGGATGGCTACACCTTC
TRBV6-6	TRBD1	TRBJ1-1	few	CASSFATGVDGTEAFF	TGTGCCAGCAGTTTCGCGACAGGGGTGGATGGCACTGAAGCTTTCTTT
TRBV5-1	-	TRBJ2-5	-	CASKRGMSEETQYF	TGCGCCAGCAAAAGGGGAATGTCCGAGGAGACCCAGTACTTC
TRBV4-3	-	TRBJ2-4	-	CASSQLGVQAKNIQYF	TGCGCCAGCAGCCAACTAGGGGTCCAAGCCAAAAACATTCAGTACTTC
TRBV30	-	TRBJ2-7	-	CAWSVRAGPYEQYF	TGTGCCTGGAGTGTACGAGCGGGCCCCTACGAGCAGTACTTC
TRBV7-9	TRBD2	TRBJ2-1	-	CASSSTPLAGASYNEQFF	TGTGCCAGCAGCTCGACCCCCCTAGCGGGAGCGTCCTACAATGAGCAGTTCTTC
TRBV28	-	TRBJ2-7	few	CASARGTYVYEQYF	TGTGCCAGCGCTCGCGGGACCTATGTTTACGAGCAGTACTTC
TRBV7-8	-	TRBJ1-1	few	CASSSRTVNTEAFF	TGTGCCAGCAGCTCACGGACAGTGAACACTGAAGCTTTCTTT
TRBV30	TRBD1	TRBJ2-5	-	CAWSVARDSRQETQYF	TGTGCCTGGAGTGTGGCCCGGGACAGTAGGCAAGAGACCCAGTACTTC
TRBV19	TRBD1	TRBJ1-1	few	CASSNRGLNTEAFF	TGTGCCAGTAGCAACAGGGGGCTGAACACTGAAGCTTTCTTT
TRBV4-1	TRBD2	TRBJ2-3	-	CASSQELLAGPSTDTQYF	TGCGCCAGCAGCCAAGAATTACTAGCGGGCCCTAGCACAGATACGCAGTATTTT
TRBV5-1	-	TRBJ2-1	few	CASSLGDSFNEQFF	TGCGCCAGCAGCTTGGGGGACTCATTCAATGAGCAGTTCTTC
TRBV28	-	TRBJ1-3	once	CASSFGWEDTIYF	TGTGCCAGCAGTTTTGGGTGGGAGGACACCATATATTTT
TRBV6-6	-	TRBJ1-2	-	CASSPASRATPGGYTF	TGTGCCAGCAGCCCCGCGTCCCGGGCCACCCCGGGAGGCTACACCTTC
TRBV2	-	TRBJ2-5	few	CASGRENGETQYF	TGTGCCAGCGGACGGGAGAATGGTGAGACCCAGTACTTC
TRBV29-1	TRBD2	TRBJ2-2	-	CSVSGLAGANTGELFF	TGCAGCGTCTCTGGACTAGCGGGGGCGAACACCGGGGAGCTGTTTTTT
TRBV7-2	-	TRBJ2-3	-	CASSRGLPTDTQYF	TGTGCCAGCAGCCGCGGTTTACCCACAGATACGCAGTATTTT
TRBV6-6	-	TRBJ2-6	-	CANGEANVLTF	TGTGCCAACGGGGAGGCCAACGTCCTGACTTTC
TRBV5-7	TRBD2	TRBJ2-1	-	CASDQRELVYNEQFF	TGTGCCAGCGACCAGCGGGAGCTTGTGTACAATGAGCAGTTCTTC
TRBV7-9	-	TRBJ2-4	few	CASSLATQGAKNIQYF	TGTGCCAGCAGCTTAGCCACCCAAGGGGCAAAAAACATTCAGTACTTC
TRBV7-2	-	TRBJ2-2	many	CASSPGLGTGELFF	TGTGCCAGCAGCCCGGGACTGGGAACCGGGGAGCTGTTTTTT
TRBV10-3	-	TRBJ2-1	few	CASGSDGSRLNEQFF	TGTGCCAGTGGGTCAGACGGGAGTCGTTTGAATGAGCAGTTCTTC
TRBV14	TRBD1	TRBJ2-7	few	CASSQVAGTGLEQYF	TGTGCCAGCAGCCAAGTTGCGGGGACAGGGCTCGAGCAGTACTTC
TRBV25-1	TRBD2	TRBJ2-1	-	CASSETTSGRRYEQFF	TGTGCCAGCAGTGAAACCACTAGCGGGAGAAGGTATGAGCAGTTCTTC
TRBV5-4	-	TRBJ1-1	once	CASSLNRADTEAFF	TGTGCCAGCAGCTTAAACAGGGCCGACACTGAAGCTTTCTTT
TRBV5-1	TRBD2	TRBJ2-1	-	CASSLSLAGGPGEQFF	TGCGCCAGCAGCTTAAGCCTAGCGGGAGGGCCAGGTGAGCAGTTCTTC
TRBV4-2	-	TRBJ2-7	few	CASSQGAQGSEQYF	TGTGCCAGCAGCCAGGGGGCGCAGGGAAGCGAGCAGTACTTC
TRBV5-6	TRBD1	TRBJ1-2	few	CASSPGTEINYGYTF	TGTGCCAGCAGCCCCGGGACAGAAATTAACTATGGCTACACCTTC
TRBV5-6	TRBD2	TRBJ2-1	-	CASSLMLAGGREQFF	TGTGCCAGCAGCTTGATGCTAGCGGGAGGGCGGGAGCAGTTCTTC
TRBV6-5	TRBD2	TRBJ2-7	-	CASSYGAGGSYEQYF	TGTGCCAGCAGTTACGGAGCGGGAGGGTCCTACGAGCAGTACTTC
TRBV27	TRBD2	TRBJ2-4	-	CASSPTSGGDIQYF	TGTGCCAGCAGTCCGACTAGCGGTGGGGACATTCAGTACTTC
TRBV7-2	TRBD1	TRBJ1-1	few	CASSAGQSNTEAFF	TGTGCCAGCAGCGCGGGACAGTCGAACACTGAAGCTTTCTTT
TRBV28	-	TRBJ1-2	-	CASRTDSYGYTF	TGTGCCAGCAGAACTGACAGCTATGGCTACACCTTC
TRBV19	-	TRBJ2-7	-	CASSTGPYEQYF	TGTGCCAGTAGCACAGGCCCCTACGAGCAGTACTTC
TRBV6-5	-	TRBJ1-3	-	CASSVVGGGNTIYF	TGTGCCAGCAGTGTGGTCGGCGGAGGAAACACCATATATTTT
TRBV7-2	-	TRBJ2-1	few	CASSLVYGNEQFF	TGTGCCAGCAGCCTAGTGTACGGGAATGAGCAGTTCTTC
TRBV2	-	TRBJ1-2	-	CASSERVGGQSGYTF	TGTGCCAGCAGTGAAAGGGTGGGCGGGCAAAGTGGCTACACCTTC
TRBV2	-	TRBJ2-1	few	CASSDRGAQSYNEQFF	TGTGCCAGCAGTGATCGGGGAGCTCAATCCTACAATGAGCAGTTCTTC
TRBV2	TRBD1	TRBJ1-1	few	CASSAQGASGTEAFF	TGTGCCAGCAGTGCTCAGGGGGCCTCGGGAACTGAAGCTTTCTTT
TRBV7-3	-	TRBJ1-2	-	CASSPTPTANYGYTF	TGTGCCAGCAGCCCCACCCCAACGGCTAACTATGGCTACACCTTC
TRBV6-6	-	TRBJ1-5	few	CATAERTSNQPQHF	TGTGCCACCGCCGAGCGGACCTCGAATCAGCCCCAGCATTTT
TRBV30	TRBD1	TRBJ2-7	few	CAWSPRTGAEQYF	TGTGCCTGGAGTCCACGGACAGGGGCCGAGCAGTACTTC
TRBV29-1	-	TRBJ1-5	-	CSVSGGDYQPQHF	TGCAGCGTTTCAGGCGGGGACTATCAGCCCCAGCATTTT
TRBV11-2	-	TRBJ1-5	-	CASSLGGRVNQPQHF	TGTGCCAGCAGCTTAGGGGGCAGGGTTAATCAGCCCCAGCATTTT
TRBV5-6	TRBD2	TRBJ2-5	-	CASSLAGGAGGQETQYF	TGTGCCAGCAGCTTGGCGGGGGGAGCGGGAGGACAAGAGACCCAGTACTTC
TRBV27	-	TRBJ2-3	few	CASVPINTDTQYF	TGTGCCAGCGTCCCAATCAACACAGATACGCAGTATTTT